These 10 T cell receptor beta chains originate from one sample sequenced in a study of immune characterization of retroperitoneal liposarcoma. TCRdb re-analysed the PCR reads in MiXCR, keeping a single row per CDR3 protein. The sample holds 10,000 to 15,000 distinct CDR3 sequences, approximately 50% seen once. The sequenced sample was tumor tissue. Receptors originate from a female donor with retroperitoneal liposarcoma.

By share, this clonotype counts as medium-sized. The chain combines TRBV12-3 or TRBV12-4 with TRBJ2-1, with a possible D match to TRBD2 (5 bases). The J call may be faulty, since TRBJ2-7 better matches the DNA end. The CDR3 extends over 17 amino acids. The CDR3 spells CASSLGDSASSYNEQYF. The CDR3 bases are TGTGCCAGCAGTTTAGGGGATAGCGCCAGCTCCTACAATGAGCAGTACTTC.

This rearrangement joins TRBV6-4 to TRBJ2-1, with a weak D call TRBD1 (5 bases). The length of the CDR3 is 13 residues. Germline loops: CDR1 MRHNA, CDR2 SNTAGT. Trimming pared 8 bases from V and 4 bases from J, leaving 12 bases between. This CDR3 reads CASSPGFYNEQFF. The DNA for the CDR3 is TGTGCCAGCTCGCCAGGGTTTTACAATGAGCAGTTCTTC.

The chain carries TRBV7-8 and TRBJ2-1; 9 bases align to TRBD1. This CDR3 comprises 15 residues. CDR1 is SGHVS and CDR2 is FQNEAQ in the germline V gene. Unmatched junction bases numbered 3, after V lost 5 bases and J lost 1 base. CDR3 in DNA: TGTGCCAGCAGCCACAGGGGGCTTTCCTACAATGAGCAGTTCTTC. The encoded protein is CASSHRGLSYNEQFF.

The chain combines TRBV4-3 with TRBJ2-5, with TRBD2 identical over 8 bases. The DNA end lines up better with TRBJ2-1; the J call may be wrong. The CDR3 has 14 amino acids. CDR1 LGHNA and CDR2 YSLEER come from the germline V gene. The CDR3 DNA follows: TGCGCCAGCAGCCACACTAGCGGATACAATGAGCAGTTCTTC. This sequence encodes CASSHTSGYNEQFF.

As to this clonotype: This CDR3 fails to terminate in the conserved phenylalanine or tryptophan, so it likely reflects a read error. The V gene is TRBV6-1, the J gene TRBJ1-6; the D gene is possibly TRBD1 (5 bases). The CDR3 runs 13 residues. Germline lookup yields CDR1 MNHNS and CDR2 SASEGT. The CDR3 nucleotides are TGTGCCACCTCACGACAGACAAATTCCCCCCTCCACTTG. Translation: CATSRQTNSPLHL.

Details on this clonotype: A much larger clone is a single base away; this may be a read error. The V call is TRBV6-1, the J call TRBJ2-1; 12 nucleotides agree with TRBD1. Per the germline V gene, CDR1 is MNHNS and CDR2 is SASEGT. This CDR3 is 14 amino acids long. The DNA for the CDR3 is TGTGCCAGCAGCACCGGGACAGGGGGCTACGAGCAGTTATTC. It specifies CASSTGTGGYEQLF.

The sample holds many counts of this clonotype. The chain links TRBV7-2 to TRBJ2-1; D unclear. V shed 1 base and J shed 10 bases, with 17 bases lying between them. The length of the CDR3 is 15 residues. CDR1 and CDR2 (germline): SGHTA, FQGNSA. CDR3 protein: CASSLDPGSFSEQFF. CDR3 in DNA: TGTGCCAGCAGCTTAGACCCGGGTAGCTTCAGCGAGCAGTTCTTC.

The gene calls are TRBV7-8 and TRBJ2-7; D not resolved. Trimming took 3 bases from V and 0 from J, leaving 9 bases between them. The CDR3 length is 14 residues. Germline V gene lookup returns CDR1 SGHVS and CDR2 FQNEAQ. The chain's CDR3 is CASSFDEVSYEQYF. DNA of the CDR3: TGTGCCAGCAGCTTCGACGAAGTCTCCTACGAGCAGTACTTC.

This clonotype was observed a few times. This rearrangement joins TRBV12-3 or TRBV12-4 to TRBJ2-1, with 12 bases matching TRBD2. CDR3 length: 18 amino acids. The V and J ends lost 3 bases and 7 bases, in that order; junction bases with no gene match: 13. The CDR3 sequence: CASSFLRGRLAGENEQFF. The CDR3 nucleotides are TGTGCCAGCAGTTTTCTCAGGGGGCGACTAGCGGGAGAGAATGAGCAGTTCTTC.

This clonotype has at least ten counts. The J gene is TRBJ2-1, the V gene TRBV12-3 or TRBV12-4; D perhaps matches TRBD2 (6 bases). The CDR3 loop spans 15 amino acids. Trimming cost V 8 bases and J 3 bases, with 17 bases left between them. Here the CDR3 reads CASRLLSGSYNEQFF. The CDR3, as DNA: TGTGCCAGCCGCCTTTTGTCCGGGAGCTACAATGAGCAGTTCTTC.